The 13 T cell receptor beta chains below all came from one sample that was sequenced in a study of CD4 T cell repertoires in COVID-19 (dated by TCRdb to about 2021). Library creation used the immunoSEQ multiplex PCR assay. The source is immuneACCESS, and TCRdb retained only in-frame sequences with V and J called. Part of the clones is not carried over; for the studies checked, unresolved V genes explain less than half of this, and the remainder is unexplained. The sample table shows 20,000 to 25,000 clones, and roughly 84% are seen once. The ten largest clones represent over 0.45% of the sample. Uncultured memory T cell samples were subjected to sequencing directly after ex vivo isolation. Source: central memory CD4+ T cells from blood, taken before the COVID-19 pandemic. The sample's cell subset or site label is to be understood as: CD4+ T central memory cells. The source of these receptors is a human donor who had COVID-19.

The chain employs TRBV4-2 and TRBJ2-2; 9 bases match TRBD2. This CDR3 has 16 amino acids. The junction had 6 bases not matched to a gene; V was cut back by 4 bases and J by 3 bases. Germline CDR1 is LGHNA and CDR2 is YNFKEQ. DNA of the CDR3: TGTGCCAGCAGCCTTGCGGGAGGGCCGGACACCGGGGAGCTGTTTTTT. Its protein is CASSLAGGPDTGELFF.

This chain joins TRBV7-2 and TRBJ2-1; 13 positions agree with TRBD2. J was trimmed by 6 bases and V by 5 bases; bases with no gene match: 7. The CDR3 extends over 16 amino acids. Germline lookup yields CDR1 SGHTA and CDR2 FQGNSA. The CDR3 DNA sequence: TGTGCCAGCAGCGCCGTACTAGCGGGAGGGTTCAATGAGCAGTTCTTC. The encoded protein is CASSAVLAGGFNEQFF. The variable domain in full, with the rest retrieved from reference TRBV7-2 and TRBJ2-1, is GAGVSQSPSNKVTEKGKDVELRCDPISGHTALYWYRQSLGQGLEFLIYFQGNSAPDKSGLPSDRFSAERTGGSVSTLTIQRTQQEDSAVYLCASSAVLAGGFNEQFFGPGTRLTVL.

The chain joins TRBV6-1 to TRBJ2-7; 12 nucleotides line up with TRBD2. The V and J ends lost 8 bases and 1 base, in that order; junction bases with no gene match: 6. CDR1 and CDR2 from the germline V gene are MNHNS and SASEGT. The CDR3 covers 15 residues. DNA for the CDR3: TGTGCCAGCCACCGAGGGACTAGCGGGTCCTACGAGCAGTACTTC. Translated: CASHRGTSGSYEQYF.

The chain is built from TRBV7-2 and TRBJ2-7, with a tentative D call TRBD1 (5 bases). CDR1 is SGHTA, CDR2 FQGNSA, per germline. With 2 bases removed from V and 2 bases from J, the gap between germline ends came to 13 bases. The CDR3 totals 15 residues. In DNA form, the CDR3 reads TGTGCCAGCAGCTTAAGGGGTTTGGTTACCTACGAGCAGTACTTC. Protein: CASSLRGLVTYEQYF. Complete variable domain (other parts from reference TRBV7-2 and TRBJ2-7): GAGVSQSPSNKVTEKGKDVELRCDPISGHTALYWYRQSLGQGLEFLIYFQGNSAPDKSGLPSDRFSAERTGGSVSTLTIQRTQQEDSAVYLCASSLRGLVTYEQYFGPGTRLTVT.

This rearrangement joins TRBV10-3 to TRBJ2-1, with 9 nucleotides matching TRBD1. The CDR3 is 16 amino acids. The ends lost 2 bases at V and 9 bases at J; junction bases unmatched: 11. Germline CDR1 ENHRY, CDR2 SYGVKD. CDR3 protein: CAISEPTPDRGGEQFF. The CDR3 coding sequence is TGTGCCATCAGTGAGCCGACCCCGGACAGGGGAGGTGAGCAGTTCTTC.

This clone was counted once. CDR3: CASSQVGLVSAGGYEQYF. CDR3 nucleotides: TGTGCCAGCAGCCAAGTGGGGTTGGTCTCGGCGGGAGGGTACGAGCAGTACTTC. The rearrangement uses TRBV4-2 and TRBJ2-7, with 9 bases identical to TRBD2. Trimming at V came to 1 base and at J to 4 bases, leaving 14 bases not matched to a gene. Germline CDR1 is LGHNA and CDR2 is YNFKEQ. The CDR3 extends over 18 amino acids.

The chain employs TRBV6-1 and TRBJ1-2; 7 bases match TRBD1. Germline lookup yields CDR1 MNHNS and CDR2 SASEGT. V dropped 1 base and J dropped 7; count of bases not matched to a gene: 6. CDR3 size: 14 residues. The CDR3 DNA reads as TGTGCCAGCAGTGAAGAGGCAGGGGGTTCTGGCTACACCTTC. Protein: CASSEEAGGSGYTF.

The genes are TRBV6-5 and TRBJ1-2, with TRBD1 matching 8 bases. This CDR3 has 14 residues. Germline CDR1 is MNHEY and CDR2 is SVGAGI. V lost 5 bases and J lost 3; bases outside the gene matches: 5. The CDR3 reads CASSRTGHDYGYTF. The CDR3 nucleotides are TGTGCCAGCAGTCGGACAGGGCACGACTATGGCTACACCTTC.

This clone was observed a few times. The gene calls are TRBV6-1 and TRBJ2-2; D may be TRBD1 (5 bases). Trimming took off 4 bases at V and 7 bases at J, with 16 bases between the two ends. This CDR3 has 15 residues. Looked up from germline, CDR1 is MNHNS and CDR2 is SASEGT. CDR3 region: CASSGQRGTGGELFF. CDR3 coding DNA: TGTGCCAGCAGTGGGCAAAGGGGTACTGGCGGGGAGCTGTTTTTT.

The rearrangement links TRBV19 to TRBJ2-2; 13 positions match TRBD2. Looked up from germline, CDR1 is LNHDA and CDR2 is SQIVND (reference sequence). Losses at the gene ends were 5 bases for V and 0 bases for J; bases not matched to a gene: 6. The length of the CDR3 is 18 residues. CDR3 sequence reads: CASSSGLAGTPNTGELFF. The DNA for the CDR3 is TGTGCCAGTAGTTCGGGACTAGCGGGGACACCGAACACCGGGGAGCTGTTTTTT.

The V call is TRBV15, the J call TRBJ2-7, with D tentatively TRBD2 (6 bases). The germline V gene has CDR1 LNHNV and CDR2 YYDKDF (reference sequence). The CDR3 runs to 17 residues. V was cut by 0 bases and J by 2 bases, with 17 bases left in between. The CDR3 region is CATSRDRGKRYPYEQYF. In DNA, the CDR3 is TGTGCCACCAGCAGAGATCGGGGGAAGCGGTACCCCTACGAGCAGTACTTC.

The genes are TRBV5-1 and TRBJ1-3; weak D call: TRBD1 (5 bases). V was trimmed by 0 bases and J by 0 bases, leaving 10 bases between them. Germline lookup yields CDR1 SGHRS and CDR2 YFSETQ. CDR3 size: 16 residues. This chain's CDR3 is CASSLALGDSGNTIYF. The DNA of the CDR3 is TGCGCCAGCAGCTTGGCCTTAGGGGACTCTGGAAACACCATATATTTT.

The CDR3 loop reads CSVEEPGQLYGYTF. Here the CDR3 DNA reads TGCAGCGTTGAAGAGCCGGGACAGCTCTATGGCTACACCTTC. This rearrangement joins TRBV29-1 to TRBJ1-2; 7 nucleotides line up with TRBD1. The CDR3 totals 14 residues. V shed 0 bases and J 4 bases; nucleotides not matched to a gene: 5. Germline CDR1 is SQVTM and CDR2 is ANQGSEA. Full variable domain (missing parts from reference TRBV29-1 and TRBJ1-2): SAVISQKPSRDICQRGTSLTIQCQVDSQVTMMFWYRQQPGQSLTLIATANQGSEATYESGFVIDKFPISRPNLTFSTLTVSNMSPEDSSIYLCSVEEPGQLYGYTFGSGTRLTVV.